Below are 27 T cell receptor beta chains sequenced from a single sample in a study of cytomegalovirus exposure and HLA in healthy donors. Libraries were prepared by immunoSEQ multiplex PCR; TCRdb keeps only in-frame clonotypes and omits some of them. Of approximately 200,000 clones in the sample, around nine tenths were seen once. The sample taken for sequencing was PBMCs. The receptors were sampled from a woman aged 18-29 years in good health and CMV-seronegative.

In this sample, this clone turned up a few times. The CDR3 nucleotides are TGCAGCGTTGATGGGACTGATAACTATGGCTACACCTTC. The encoded protein is CSVDGTDNYGYTF. This chain uses TRBV29-1 with TRBJ1-2; possible D gene TRBD1, 5 bases. The germline gives CDR1 SQVTM, CDR2 ANQGSEA. The CDR3 length is 13 residues. V was pared by 3 bases and J by 1 base, with 9 bases between.

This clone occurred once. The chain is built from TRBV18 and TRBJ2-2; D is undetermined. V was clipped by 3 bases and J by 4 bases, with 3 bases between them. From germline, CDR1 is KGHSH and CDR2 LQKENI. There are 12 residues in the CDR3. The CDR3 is CASSPATGELFF. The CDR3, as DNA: TGTGCCAGCTCACCGGCCACCGGGGAGCTGTTTTTT.

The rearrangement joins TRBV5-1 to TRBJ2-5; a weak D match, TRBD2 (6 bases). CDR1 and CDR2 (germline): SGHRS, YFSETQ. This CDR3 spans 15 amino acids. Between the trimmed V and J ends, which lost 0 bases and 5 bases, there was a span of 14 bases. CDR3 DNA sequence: TGCGCCAGCAGCTTGGCTGGGGGGATCCGGGAGACCCAGTACTTC. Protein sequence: CASSLAGGIRETQYF. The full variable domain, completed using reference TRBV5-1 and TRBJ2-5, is KAGVTQTPRYLIKTRGQQVTLSCSPISGHRSVSWYQQTPGQGLQFLFEYFSETQRNKGNFPGRFSGRQFSNSRSEMNVSTLELGDSALYLCASSLAGGIRETQYFGPGTRLLVL.

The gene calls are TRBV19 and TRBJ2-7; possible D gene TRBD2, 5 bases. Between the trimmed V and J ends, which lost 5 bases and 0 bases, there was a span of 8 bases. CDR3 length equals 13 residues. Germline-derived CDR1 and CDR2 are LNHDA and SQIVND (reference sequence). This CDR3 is CASSVTSSYEQYF. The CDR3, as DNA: TGTGCCAGTAGTGTTACTAGCTCCTACGAGCAGTACTTC.

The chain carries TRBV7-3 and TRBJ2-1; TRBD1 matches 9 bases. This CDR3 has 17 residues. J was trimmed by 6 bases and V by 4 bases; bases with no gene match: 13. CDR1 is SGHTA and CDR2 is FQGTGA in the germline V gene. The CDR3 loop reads CASSSHHGQGPFNEQFF. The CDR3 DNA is TGTGCCAGCAGCTCACACCACGGACAGGGGCCTTTCAATGAGCAGTTCTTC.

The CDR3 DNA reads TGTGCCAGCAGTTTTACAGCCTATAGCAATCAGCCCCAGCATTTT. Translation gives CASSFTAYSNQPQHF. This chain joins TRBV27 and TRBJ1-5; D gene uncertain. Germline V gene sequence: CDR1 MNHEY, CDR2 SMNVEV (reference sequence). The V and J ends lost 3 bases and 0 bases respectively, with 9 bases between them. The length of the CDR3 is 15 residues.

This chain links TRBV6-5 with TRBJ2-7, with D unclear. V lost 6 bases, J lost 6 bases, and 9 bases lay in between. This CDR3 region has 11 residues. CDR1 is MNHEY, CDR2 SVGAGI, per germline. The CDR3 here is CASRKSSEQYF. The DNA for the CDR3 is TGTGCCAGCAGGAAAAGCTCCGAGCAGTACTTC.

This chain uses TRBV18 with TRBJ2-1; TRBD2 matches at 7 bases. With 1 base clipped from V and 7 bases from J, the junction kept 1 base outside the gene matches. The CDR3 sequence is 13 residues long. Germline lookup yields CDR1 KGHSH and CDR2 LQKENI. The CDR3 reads CASSPRGGNEQFF. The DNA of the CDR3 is TGTGCCAGCTCACCACGGGGGGGGAATGAGCAGTTCTTC. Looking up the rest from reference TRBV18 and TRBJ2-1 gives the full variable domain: NAGVMQNPRHLVRRRGQEARLRCSPMKGHSHVYWYRQLPEEGLKFMVYLQKENIIDESGMPKERFSAEFPKEGPSILRIQQVVRGDSAAYFCASSPRGGNEQFFGPGTRLTVL.

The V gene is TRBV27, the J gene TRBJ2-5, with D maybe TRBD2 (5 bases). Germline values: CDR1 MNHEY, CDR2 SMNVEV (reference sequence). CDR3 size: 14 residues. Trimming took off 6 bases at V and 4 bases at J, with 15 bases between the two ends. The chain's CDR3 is CASSDREIGETQYF. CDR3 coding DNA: TGTGCCAGCAGCGACCGGGAAATCGGAGAGACCCAGTACTTC.

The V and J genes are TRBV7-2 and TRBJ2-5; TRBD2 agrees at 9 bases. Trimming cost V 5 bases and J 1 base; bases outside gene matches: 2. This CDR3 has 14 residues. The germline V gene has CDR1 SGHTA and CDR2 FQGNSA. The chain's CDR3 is CASSAGLAQETQYF. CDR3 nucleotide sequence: TGTGCCAGCAGCGCGGGACTAGCCCAAGAGACCCAGTACTTC.

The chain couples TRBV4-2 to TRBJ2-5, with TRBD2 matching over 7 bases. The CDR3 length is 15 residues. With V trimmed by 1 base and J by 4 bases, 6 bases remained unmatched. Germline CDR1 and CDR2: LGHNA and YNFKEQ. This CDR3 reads CASSQARGGSETQYF. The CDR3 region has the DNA TGTGCCAGCAGCCAAGCTCGGGGAGGGTCAGAGACCCAGTACTTC.

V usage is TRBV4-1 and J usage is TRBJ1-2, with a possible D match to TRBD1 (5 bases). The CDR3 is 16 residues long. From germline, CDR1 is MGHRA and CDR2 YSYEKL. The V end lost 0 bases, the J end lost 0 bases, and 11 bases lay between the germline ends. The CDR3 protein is CASSQDAQGSNYGYTF. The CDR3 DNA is TGCGCCAGCAGCCAAGACGCGCAGGGATCTAACTATGGCTACACCTTC.

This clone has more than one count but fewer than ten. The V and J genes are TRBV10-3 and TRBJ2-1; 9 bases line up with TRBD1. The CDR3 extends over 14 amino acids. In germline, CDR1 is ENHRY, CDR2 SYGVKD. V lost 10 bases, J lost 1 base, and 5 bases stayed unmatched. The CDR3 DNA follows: TGTGCCACACTACAGGGGGCTTCCTACAATGAGCAGTTCTTC. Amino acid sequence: CATLQGASYNEQFF.

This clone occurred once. CDR3 protein: CASSEDRGTDTQYF. CDR3 bases: TGTGCCAGCAGTGAGGACAGGGGCACAGATACGCAGTATTTT. The chain couples TRBV6-1 to TRBJ2-3; 8 nucleotides line up with TRBD1. The V gene's germline CDR1 is MNHNS and CDR2 SASEGT. V lost 3 bases to trimming and J lost 1 base; unmatched junction nucleotides: 0. This CDR3 is built from 14 residues.

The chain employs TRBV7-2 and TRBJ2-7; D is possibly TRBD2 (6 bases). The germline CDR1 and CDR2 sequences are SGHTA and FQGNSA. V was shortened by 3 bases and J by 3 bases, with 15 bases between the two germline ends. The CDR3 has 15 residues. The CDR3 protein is CASSFGGLASYEQYF. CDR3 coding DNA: TGTGCCAGCAGCTTCGGAGGCCTAGCGAGCTACGAGCAGTACTTC.

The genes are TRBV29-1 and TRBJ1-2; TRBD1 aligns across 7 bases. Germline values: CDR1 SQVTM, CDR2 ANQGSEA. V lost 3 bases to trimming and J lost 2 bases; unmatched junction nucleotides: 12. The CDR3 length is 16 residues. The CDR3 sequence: CSVDIRDRQQNYGYTF. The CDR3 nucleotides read TGCAGCGTTGATATACGGGACAGACAACAGAACTATGGCTACACCTTC.

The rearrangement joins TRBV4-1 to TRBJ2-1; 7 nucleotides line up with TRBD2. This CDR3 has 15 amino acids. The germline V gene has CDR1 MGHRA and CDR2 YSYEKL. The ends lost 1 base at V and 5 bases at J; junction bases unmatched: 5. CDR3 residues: CASSQVGGSDNEQFF. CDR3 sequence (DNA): TGCGCCAGCAGCCAAGTAGGCGGGAGCGACAATGAGCAGTTCTTC.

Written as DNA, the CDR3 is TGCGCCAGCAGCATGAAATTCAGGGTCACTGAAGCTTTCTTT. It specifies CASSMKFRVTEAFF. The J gene is TRBJ1-1, the V gene TRBV5-1, with a weak D call TRBD1 (5 bases). Trimming pared 4 bases from V and 4 bases from J, leaving 14 bases between. The CDR3 extends over 14 amino acids. Germline V lookup: CDR1 SGHRS, CDR2 YFSETQ.

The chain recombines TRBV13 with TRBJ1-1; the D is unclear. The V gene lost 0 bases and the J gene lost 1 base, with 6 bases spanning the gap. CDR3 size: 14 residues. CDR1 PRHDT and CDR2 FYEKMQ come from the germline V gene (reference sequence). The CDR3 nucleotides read TGTGCCAGCAGCTTAGGCCTAAAGAACACTGAAGCTTTCTTT. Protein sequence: CASSLGLKNTEAFF.

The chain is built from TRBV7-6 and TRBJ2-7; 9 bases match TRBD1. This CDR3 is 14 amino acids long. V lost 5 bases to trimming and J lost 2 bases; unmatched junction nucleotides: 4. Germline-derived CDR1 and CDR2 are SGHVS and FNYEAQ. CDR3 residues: CASSPGQGPYEQYF. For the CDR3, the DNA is TGTGCCAGCAGCCCGGGACAGGGACCCTACGAGCAGTACTTC.

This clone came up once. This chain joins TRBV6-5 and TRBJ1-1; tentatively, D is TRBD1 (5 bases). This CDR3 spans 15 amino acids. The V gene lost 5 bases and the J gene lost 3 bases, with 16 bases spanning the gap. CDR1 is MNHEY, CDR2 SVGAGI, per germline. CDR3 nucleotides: TGTGCCAGCAGTGCCCACGGGACTGGGGACACTGAAGCTTTCTTT. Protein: CASSAHGTGDTEAFF.

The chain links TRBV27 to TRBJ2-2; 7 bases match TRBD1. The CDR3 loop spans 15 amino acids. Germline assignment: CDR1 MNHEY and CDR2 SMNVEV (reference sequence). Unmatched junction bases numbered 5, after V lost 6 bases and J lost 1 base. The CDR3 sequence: CASSIGTVNTGELFF. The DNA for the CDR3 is TGTGCCAGCAGCATAGGGACAGTGAACACCGGGGAGCTGTTTTTT.

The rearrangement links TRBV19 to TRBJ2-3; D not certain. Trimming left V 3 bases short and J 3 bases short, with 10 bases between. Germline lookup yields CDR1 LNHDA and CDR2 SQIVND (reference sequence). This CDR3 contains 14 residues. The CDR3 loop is CASSITGRTDTQYF. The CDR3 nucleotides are TGTGCCAGTAGTATTACGGGTAGGACAGATACGCAGTATTTT.

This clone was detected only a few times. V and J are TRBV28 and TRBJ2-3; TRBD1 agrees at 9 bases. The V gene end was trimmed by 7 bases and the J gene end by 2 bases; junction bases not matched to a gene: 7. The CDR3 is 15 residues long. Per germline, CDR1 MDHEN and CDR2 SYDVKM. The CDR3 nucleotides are TGTGCCAGCACCGAAGGGGACAGGGTCACAGATACGCAGTATTTT. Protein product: CASTEGDRVTDTQYF.

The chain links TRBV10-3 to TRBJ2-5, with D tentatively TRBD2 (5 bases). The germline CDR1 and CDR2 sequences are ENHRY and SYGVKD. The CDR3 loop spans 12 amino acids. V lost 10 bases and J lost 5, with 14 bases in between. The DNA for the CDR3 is TGTGCCACCCGAATTCGAGGGGAGACCCAGTACTTC. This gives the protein CATRIRGETQYF.

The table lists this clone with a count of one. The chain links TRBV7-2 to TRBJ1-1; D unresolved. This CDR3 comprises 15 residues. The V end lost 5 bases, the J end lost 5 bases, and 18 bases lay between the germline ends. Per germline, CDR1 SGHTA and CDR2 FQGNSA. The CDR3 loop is CASSLGGVLNTEAFF. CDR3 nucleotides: TGTGCCAGCAGCCTGGGCGGGGTTCTAAATACTGAAGCTTTCTTT.

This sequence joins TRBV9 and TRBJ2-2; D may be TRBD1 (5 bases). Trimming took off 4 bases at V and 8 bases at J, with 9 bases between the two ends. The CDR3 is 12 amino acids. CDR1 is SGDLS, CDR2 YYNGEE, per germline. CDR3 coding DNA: TGTGCCAGCAGCCCCAAGGGGGGGGAGCTGTTTTTT. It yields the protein CASSPKGGELFF.